This T cell receptor beta chain was identified in a study of blood T cell repertoires in COVID-19. As originally analysed: It was from reference gene primer amplification that nucleated cell counts were estimated. Here immunoSEQ multiplex PCR was the method, and the copy in TCRdb shows in-frame clones only, minus some. D and trimming come from the DNA, and the V and J calls and clone size come from that table. The data show about 240,000 clones, roughly 83% seen once. The source material was peripheral blood. The clonotype comes from an elderly man with acute or convalescent COVID-19.

CDR3 sequence: CASSLLLAGFSYNEQFF. In DNA form, the CDR3 reads TGTGCCAGCAGCCTCCTCCTAGCGGGATTCTCCTACAATGAGCAGTTCTTC. J is TRBJ2-1 and V is TRBV3-1 (or the pseudogene TRBV3-2); 9 nucleotides line up with TRBD2. The junction had 7 bases not matched to a gene; V was cut back by 4 bases and J by 0 bases. Germline V gene lookup returns CDR1 LGHDT and CDR2 YNNKEL (reference sequence). The length of the CDR3 is 17 residues.